What follows are 22 T cell receptor beta chains derived from one specimen sequenced in a study of T cells expressing NK-cell markers. TCRdb re-called the 5' RACE reads and gives one entry per CDR3 protein, without DNA. This specimen shows approximately 170,000 distinct CDR3 sequences; the ten leading clones hold around 21%. Sequencing was performed on blood T cells: a sorted CD56 or NKG2C T cell subset, CD4+ or CD8+ T cells, or bulk PBMC T cells (not recorded which). These receptors were obtained from a man aged 18 to 69 in good health.

The chain carries TRBV27 and TRBJ1-2; TCRdb returns TRBD1, unconfirmable since there is no DNA. Germline V gives CDR1 MNHEY, CDR2 SMNVEV (reference sequence). The CDR3 length is 15 residues. The CDR3 protein is CASSSGQETSYGYTF.

The chain combines TRBV6-5 with TRBJ1-1; TCRdb selects TRBD1, and the lack of DNA leaves this call unchecked. From germline, CDR1 is MNHEY and CDR2 SVGAGI. The length of the CDR3 is 14 residues. This CDR3 is CASSYQGAGTEAFF.

The V gene is TRBV30, the J gene TRBJ1-1; TCRdb's D gene call, TRBD1, goes unchecked for lack of DNA. Germline V CDR1 and CDR2: GTSNPN, SVGIG (reference sequence). This CDR3 contains 15 residues. The chain's CDR3 is CAWSNTGGWNTEAFF.

The V and J genes are TRBV5-6 and TRBJ2-5; the TRBD1 assignment by TCRdb is unverifiable without DNA. Germline-derived CDR1 and CDR2 are SGHDT and YYEEEE. The CDR3 has 14 amino acids. The CDR3 reads CASSLSTGEETQYF.

V is TRBV20-1 and J is TRBJ2-3; the D call from TCRdb, TRBD2, cannot be confirmed without DNA. The germline CDR1 and CDR2 sequences are DFQATT and SNEGSKA (reference sequence). There are 18 residues in the CDR3. The CDR3 sequence is CSARSPSGGARRADTQYF.

The V gene is TRBV14, the J gene TRBJ2-5; TCRdb selects TRBD1, and the lack of DNA leaves this call unchecked. The CDR3 loop spans 14 amino acids. Germline V CDR1 and CDR2: SGHDN, FVKESK. This CDR3 reads CASSQENRVETQYF. Full variable domain (missing parts from reference TRBV14 and TRBJ2-5): EAGVTQFPSHSVIEKGQTVTLRCDPISGHDNLYWYRRVMGKEIKFLLHFVKESKQDESGMPNNRFLAERTGGTYSTLKVQPAELEDSGVYFCASSQENRVETQYFGPGTRLLVL.

This chain links TRBV19 with TRBJ2-1; TCRdb lists TRBD2, though no DNA is available to test this call. This CDR3 is built from 15 residues. CDR1 LNHDA and CDR2 SQIVND come from the germline V gene (reference sequence). The CDR3 region is CASSPLAGGRDEQFF.

V gene TRBV20-1 combines with J gene TRBJ2-3; TCRdb's D gene call, TRBD1, goes unchecked for lack of DNA. The CDR3 has 17 residues. Per germline, CDR1 DFQATT and CDR2 SNEGSKA (reference sequence). The CDR3 loop is CSASHYPRTDSTDTQYF.

The chain has TRBV6-4 and TRBJ2-3; no DNA is available, so the TRBD2 call from TCRdb remains unchecked. Looked up from germline, CDR1 is MRHNA and CDR2 is SNTAGT. The CDR3 loop spans 14 amino acids. CDR3 region: CASSAGLDTDTQYF.

The rearrangement links TRBV6-1 to TRBJ2-3; TCRdb designates TRBD1, a call that cannot be tested without DNA. CDR3 length: 18 amino acids. Germline V gene lookup returns CDR1 MNHNS and CDR2 SASEGT. The CDR3 sequence: CASSVSRGTVDWTDTQYF.

The chain combines TRBV20-1 with TRBJ2-5; lacking DNA, the TRBD1 call made by TCRdb goes unchecked. Germline CDR1 and CDR2: DFQATT and SNEGSKA (reference sequence). There are 15 residues in the CDR3. This CDR3 reads CSAEPPDWPHETQYF.

The chain recombines TRBV29-1 with TRBJ1-2. Per germline, CDR1 SQVTM and CDR2 ANQGSEA. CDR3 length: 17 amino acids. This CDR3 is CSVDSVGTISLDYGYTF.

This chain uses TRBV7-9 with TRBJ2-5; TCRdb gives TRBD1 as the D gene, but with no DNA this cannot be confirmed. Germline-derived CDR1 and CDR2 are SEHNR and FQNEAQ (reference sequence). The CDR3 covers 14 residues. CDR3 sequence: CASSPPLGGETQYF.

The chain carries TRBV19 and TRBJ2-4; TCRdb's assignment of TRBD1 cannot be checked, as there is no DNA. CDR3 size: 15 residues. The germline V gene encodes CDR1 LNHDA and CDR2 SQIVND (reference sequence). CDR3 amino acids: CATSLPGRGENIQYF.

The V and J genes are TRBV6-5 and TRBJ1-5. Germline assignment: CDR1 MNHEY and CDR2 SVGAGI. The CDR3 sequence is 15 residues long. The CDR3 loop reads CASSYSVLQNQPQHF.

The chain couples TRBV5-1 to TRBJ2-5; lacking DNA, the TRBD2 call made by TCRdb goes unchecked. There are 17 residues in the CDR3. Germline CDR1 reads SGHRS; CDR2 reads YFSETQ. CDR3 sequence: CASSPAGTPSLGETQYF.

The J gene is TRBJ2-5, the V gene TRBV13; TCRdb calls TRBD1, which cannot be checked without DNA. This CDR3 comprises 13 residues. Germline V CDR1 and CDR2: PRHDT, FYEKMQ (reference sequence). The CDR3 loop is CASSTPPQETQYF.

This rearrangement joins TRBV9 to TRBJ2-7; the TCRdb call, TRBD1, lacks DNA for checking. In germline, CDR1 is SGDLS, CDR2 YYNGEE. This CDR3 contains 14 residues. CDR3 region: CASTPGGNSYEQYF.

The chain links TRBV12-3 or TRBV12-4 to TRBJ2-3; TCRdb's assignment of TRBD1 cannot be checked, as there is no DNA. The CDR3 contains 16 residues. The CDR3 region is CASSLAQGWGADTQYF.

The rearrangement links TRBV12-3 or TRBV12-4 to TRBJ1-1; TCRdb lists TRBD1, though no DNA is available to test this call. CDR3 length equals 13 residues. CDR3 protein: CASRIGGSTEAFF.

The chain has TRBV12-3 or TRBV12-4 and TRBJ2-1; lacking DNA, the TRBD1 call made by TCRdb goes unchecked. There are 17 residues in the CDR3. CDR3 region: CASSNTGGGAGWDEQFF.

The chain joins TRBV28 to TRBJ1-5; TCRdb's D call, TRBD1, is unchecked because there is no DNA. The CDR3 spans 15 residues. Per the germline V gene, CDR1 is MDHEN and CDR2 is SYDVKM. The CDR3 reads CASSFVGTKNQPQHF.